One and the same sample provided the 26 T cell receptor beta chains below, sequenced in a study of T cell changes during pregnancy in multiple sclerosis. Produced via immunoSEQ multiplex PCR; TCRdb's table is partial and in-frame only. Counted here are over 50,000 clones, about 92% occurring once; the ten biggest clones make up about 1.9%. This sample comprised peripheral blood, obtained in the second trimester of pregnancy. These receptors were taken from a female donor with multiple sclerosis, enrolled in a pregnancy study.

The rearrangement links TRBV7-2 to TRBJ1-2, with TRBD1 matching over 9 bases. The CDR3 runs 16 residues. Germline CDR1 SGHTA, CDR2 FQGNSA. With V trimmed by 1 base and J by 8 bases, 11 bases remained unmatched. The CDR3 nucleotides are TGTGCCAGCAGCTTAGGAACGCGACAGGGGGGTGGAGGCTACACCTTC. Its translation: CASSLGTRQGGGGYTF.

The rearrangement links TRBV11-2 to TRBJ2-2; TRBD1 aligns across 8 bases. The length of the CDR3 is 16 residues. Germline V gives CDR1 SGHAT, CDR2 FQNNGV. Germline trimming cut 1 base from V and 6 bases from J; bases unmatched to any gene: 7. The CDR3 region is CASSLVGRGRPGELFF. The CDR3 DNA is TGTGCCAGCAGCTTAGTGGGCAGGGGGCGTCCCGGGGAGCTGTTTTTT.

The chain carries TRBV19 and TRBJ1-3; D is uncertain. Germline V gene data show CDR1 as LNHDA and CDR2 as SQIVND (reference sequence). The CDR3 contains 15 residues. V lost 3 bases, J lost 0 bases, and 9 bases lay in between. CDR3 protein: CASSIRLGSGNTIYF. CDR3 nucleotide sequence: TGTGCCAGTAGTATTCGCCTAGGCTCTGGAAACACCATATATTTT.

The chain carries TRBV5-1 and TRBJ2-3, with 8 bases lining up with TRBD2. Trimming at V came to 2 bases and at J to 4 bases, leaving 6 bases not matched to a gene. The CDR3 runs 15 residues. Germline CDR1 reads SGHRS; CDR2 reads YFSETQ. CDR3 nucleotides: TGCGCCAGCAGCTTAGGGCCGGGAGGGGCAGATACGCAGTATTTT. Translating it yields CASSLGPGGADTQYF.

The J gene is TRBJ2-1, the V gene TRBV4-2; the match to TRBD2 covers 8 bases. Germline V gives CDR1 LGHNA, CDR2 YNFKEQ. The CDR3 is made up of 16 amino acids. V lost 0 bases to trimming and J lost 4 bases; unmatched junction nucleotides: 5. The CDR3 DNA reads as TGTGCCAGCAGCCAAGACCCCGGGAGGGGGTACAATGAGCAGTTCTTC. It encodes CASSQDPGRGYNEQFF.

V and J are TRBV9 and TRBJ2-1; 11 nucleotides agree with TRBD2. After removal of 1 base from V and 4 bases from J, the junction contained 1 base not matched to a gene. Per the germline V gene, CDR1 is SGDLS and CDR2 is YYNGEE. The CDR3 contains 15 residues. The CDR3 sequence is CASSVRLAGYNEQFF. For the CDR3, the DNA is TGTGCCAGCAGCGTAAGACTAGCGGGATACAATGAGCAGTTCTTC. The entire variable domain, with the rest obtained from reference TRBV9 and TRBJ2-1, is as follows: DSGVTQTPKHLITATGQRVTLRCSPRSGDLSVYWYQQSLDQGLQFLIQYYNGEERAKGNILERFSAQQFPDLHSELNLSSLELGDSALYFCASSVRLAGYNEQFFGPGTRLTVL.

V is TRBV6-5 and J is TRBJ2-7, with 7 bases fitting TRBD1. CDR1 and CDR2 from the germline V gene are MNHEY and SVGAGI. The CDR3 has 14 amino acids. J gave up 7 bases and V 5 bases, and 11 bases lay outside the gene matches. The CDR3 sequence is CASSRTGTVREQYF. The CDR3 bases are TGTGCCAGCAGTCGGACAGGAACCGTTCGGGAGCAGTACTTC.

The chain employs TRBV5-1 and TRBJ1-2; 9 bases match TRBD1. The CDR3 is 13 residues long. After removal of 0 bases from V and 8 bases from J, the junction contained 2 bases not matched to a gene. Germline-derived CDR1 and CDR2 are SGHRS and YFSETQ. CDR3 in DNA: TGCGCCAGCAGCTTGGGCACAGGGGGCGGCTACACCTTC. Residues: CASSLGTGGGYTF.

This chain links TRBV14 with TRBJ2-2; D is uncertain. This CDR3 has 13 residues. Per the germline V gene, CDR1 is SGHDN and CDR2 is FVKESK. V was clipped by 0 bases and J by 4 bases, with 3 bases between them. In nucleotides, the CDR3 is TGTGCCAGCAGCCAAGAACTCACCGGGGAGCTGTTTTTT. Its protein is CASSQELTGELFF.

This chain uses TRBV4-1 with TRBJ2-3; D unclear. Germline CDR1 and CDR2: MGHRA and YSYEKL. Trimming left V 0 bases short and J 1 base short, with 5 bases between. CDR3 length: 14 amino acids. Written as DNA, the CDR3 is TGCGCCAGCAGCCAAGAGGGCCGCACAGATACGCAGTATTTT. Its protein is CASSQEGRTDTQYF.

The V and J genes are TRBV6-4 and TRBJ2-1; TRBD1 might be the D (6 bases). V shed 0 bases and J shed 4 bases, with 16 bases lying between them. The CDR3 runs 17 residues. Per germline, CDR1 MRHNA and CDR2 SNTAGT. Written as DNA, the CDR3 is TGTGCCAGCAGTGACTCTCCCCTGCAGGGGATTTACAATGAGCAGTTCTTC. Its protein is CASSDSPLQGIYNEQFF.

The chain has TRBV4-1 and TRBJ2-7; D uncertain. Germline V gives CDR1 MGHRA, CDR2 YSYEKL. This CDR3 is 17 amino acids long. Trimming removed 1 base at V and 0 bases at J, with 16 bases between. The CDR3 reads CASSQVSAGYYSYEQYF. The CDR3 DNA is TGCGCCAGCAGCCAAGTATCCGCAGGCTATTACTCCTACGAGCAGTACTTC.

This clone turned up a few times. V is TRBV5-6 and J is TRBJ2-1, with TRBD2 matching over 7 bases. Losses at the gene ends were 4 bases for V and 9 bases for J; bases not matched to a gene: 13. The germline V gene has CDR1 SGHDT and CDR2 YYEEEE. This CDR3 region has 15 residues. Written as DNA, the CDR3 is TGTGCCAGCAGCCCGCAGGGCCCGGGAGGTAGTGAGCAGTTCTTC. Translation: CASSPQGPGGSEQFF.

J is TRBJ1-2 and V is TRBV6-5; possibly TRBD1 for D (5 bases). Germline V gives CDR1 MNHEY, CDR2 SVGAGI. V was cut by 1 base and J by 2 bases, with 14 bases left in between. CDR3 size: 16 residues. The CDR3 region has the DNA TGTGCCAGCAGTTACTACTCTGACAGTCAGAACTATGGCTACACCTTC. It encodes CASSYYSDSQNYGYTF.

This chain uses TRBV7-9 with TRBJ2-5, with D unresolved. The CDR3 runs to 14 residues. The germline CDR1 and CDR2 sequences are SEHNR and FQNEAQ (reference sequence). Trimming stripped 3 bases from V and 0 bases from J, with 8 bases between. The CDR3 bases are TGTGCCAGCAGCTTTGCGGAGTACCAAGAGACCCAGTACTTC. Translation: CASSFAEYQETQYF. The variable domain in full, completed from reference TRBV7-9 and TRBJ2-5, reads DTGVSQNPRHKITKRGQNVTFRCDPISEHNRLYWYRQTLGQGPEFLTYFQNEAQLEKSRLLSDRFSAERPKGSFSTLEIQRTEQGDSAMYLCASSFAEYQETQYFGPGTRLLVL.

The rearrangement links TRBV5-1 to TRBJ1-2; D unclear. Germline loops: CDR1 SGHRS, CDR2 YFSETQ. V was trimmed by 2 bases and J by 3 bases, leaving 11 bases between them. The length of the CDR3 is 14 residues. CDR3 in DNA: TGCGCCAGCAGCTTTGGGTTGAGGGACTATGGCTACACCTTC. Protein sequence: CASSFGLRDYGYTF.

This rearrangement joins TRBV7-9 to TRBJ1-1; the match to TRBD1 covers 7 bases. The CDR3 covers 19 residues. In germline, CDR1 is SEHNR, CDR2 FQNEAQ (reference sequence). V was clipped by 3 bases and J by 3 bases; unmatched bases: 19. CDR3 amino acids: CASSLVGPLKQGLDTEAFF. The CDR3 coding sequence is TGTGCCAGCAGCTTGGTGGGACCACTTAAACAGGGGTTGGACACTGAAGCTTTCTTT.

V usage is TRBV5-1 and J usage is TRBJ1-2; TRBD1 aligns across 10 bases. The V gene end was trimmed by 4 bases and the J gene end by 8 bases; junction bases not matched to a gene: 11. Germline values: CDR1 SGHRS, CDR2 YFSETQ. The CDR3 length is 15 residues. Here the CDR3 reads CASSAYGTGEGGYTF. CDR3 coding DNA: TGCGCCAGCAGCGCATACGGGACAGGGGAAGGAGGCTACACCTTC.

This sequence joins TRBV9 and TRBJ1-3; D ambiguous. V was trimmed by 3 bases and J by 0 bases, leaving 10 bases between them. The CDR3 consists of 15 residues. Looked up from germline, CDR1 is SGDLS and CDR2 is YYNGEE. CDR3 residues: CASSALTDSGNTIYF. For the CDR3, the DNA is TGTGCCAGCAGCGCCCTCACTGACTCTGGAAACACCATATATTTT.

CDR3 sequence: CASSYSRDSSYEQYF. In DNA form, the CDR3 reads TGTGCCAGCAGTTACTCGCGGGATTCCTCCTACGAGCAGTACTTC. The gene calls are TRBV6-5 and TRBJ2-7, with D perhaps matching TRBD2 (6 bases). Per the germline V gene, CDR1 is MNHEY and CDR2 is SVGAGI. This CDR3 region has 15 residues. V shed 0 bases and J shed 0 bases, with 9 bases lying between them.

The chain couples TRBV9 to TRBJ2-7; D is perhaps TRBD2 (5 bases). V shed 4 bases and J shed 7 bases, with 15 bases lying between them. The CDR3 spans 13 residues. CDR1 is SGDLS, CDR2 YYNGEE, per germline. CDR3 amino acids: CASSPTGSEEQYF. For the CDR3, the DNA is TGTGCCAGCAGCCCCACGGGGAGCGAGGAGCAGTACTTC.

The chain employs TRBV7-8 and TRBJ1-2; D not resolved. V shed 1 base and J shed 6 bases, with 9 bases lying between them. Germline assignment: CDR1 SGHVS and CDR2 FQNEAQ. This CDR3 region has 13 residues. Here the CDR3 reads CASSLGQFNGYTF. The CDR3 DNA sequence: TGTGCCAGCAGCTTAGGGCAGTTTAATGGCTACACCTTC.

The genes are TRBV27 and TRBJ2-7, with TRBD2 matching over 8 bases. Trimming at V came to 2 bases and at J to 5 bases, leaving 8 bases not matched to a gene. The CDR3 totals 15 residues. Germline V CDR1 and CDR2: MNHEY, SMNVEV (reference sequence). In nucleotides, the CDR3 is TGTGCCAGCAGTTTAAAAGGCGGGGGGTTGAACGAGCAGTACTTC. It translates to CASSLKGGGLNEQYF.

V and J are TRBV4-3 and TRBJ2-4; a possible D gene is TRBD2 (5 bases). The length of the CDR3 is 16 residues. Per germline, CDR1 LGHNA and CDR2 YSLEER. Trimming pared 3 bases from V and 0 bases from J, leaving 12 bases between. CDR3 in DNA: TGCGCCAGCAGCCAGGGAGTCTTTGCAGCCAAAAACATTCAGTACTTC. Translating it yields CASSQGVFAAKNIQYF.

The CDR3 loop reads CASRLGTGDSNQPQHF. Written as DNA, the CDR3 is TGTGCCAGCAGACTCGGGACAGGGGATAGCAATCAGCCCCAGCATTTT. This sequence joins TRBV5-5 and TRBJ1-5, with 10 bases matching TRBD1. This CDR3 has 16 residues. Germline V gene lookup returns CDR1 SGHKS and CDR2 YYEKEE (reference sequence). After removal of 5 bases from V and 0 bases from J, the junction contained 5 bases not matched to a gene.

This chain links TRBV14 with TRBJ2-1, with D possibly matching TRBD1 (6 bases). Trimming took off 1 base at V and 0 bases at J, with 13 bases between the two ends. Germline V CDR1 and CDR2: SGHDN, FVKESK. The CDR3 length is 17 residues. CDR3 sequence reads: CASSQVSGQSSYNEQFF. CDR3 DNA sequence: TGTGCCAGCAGCCAAGTGTCCGGACAGAGCTCCTACAATGAGCAGTTCTTC.